This T cell receptor beta chain comes out of a study of T cell clonality in common variable immunodeficiency. CDR1 SEHNR and CDR2 FQNEAQ come from the germline V gene (reference sequence). This CDR3 has 14 residues. V was cut by 4 bases and J by 3 bases, with 13 bases left in between. This clone was seen at least ten times. The CDR3 is cut off 3 residues early in the read; its end comes from the germline J gene. Assay: immunoSEQ multiplex PCR; the TCRdb copy retains only in-frame clones and omits some. The sample includes some 45,000 clones, none of them occurring once. Sequencing input: peripheral blood mononuclear cells. This chain uses TRBV7-9 with TRBJ2-7; D is perhaps TRBD1 (6 bases). The sequence was collected from a person aged 18 to 70 in good health. The CDR3 DNA, read in part, is TGTGCCAGCAGCTCGCCCGGCAGGGGCTACGAG. Its translation is CASSSPGRGYE. The CDR3, in full, reads CASSSPGRGYEQYF.